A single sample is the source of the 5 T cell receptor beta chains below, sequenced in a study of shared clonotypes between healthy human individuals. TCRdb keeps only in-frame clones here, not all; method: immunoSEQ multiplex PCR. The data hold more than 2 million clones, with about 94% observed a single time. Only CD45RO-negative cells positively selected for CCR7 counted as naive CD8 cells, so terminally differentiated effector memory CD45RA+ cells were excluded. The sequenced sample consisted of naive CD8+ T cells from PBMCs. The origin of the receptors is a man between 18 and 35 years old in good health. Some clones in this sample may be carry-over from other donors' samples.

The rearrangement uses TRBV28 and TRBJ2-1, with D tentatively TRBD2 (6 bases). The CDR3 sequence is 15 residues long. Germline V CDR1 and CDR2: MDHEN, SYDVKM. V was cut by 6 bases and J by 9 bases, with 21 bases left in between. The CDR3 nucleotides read TGTGCCAGCAGCCCGGGACTCCGGTCGTTCATTGAGCAGTTCTTC. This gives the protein CASSPGLRSFIEQFF.

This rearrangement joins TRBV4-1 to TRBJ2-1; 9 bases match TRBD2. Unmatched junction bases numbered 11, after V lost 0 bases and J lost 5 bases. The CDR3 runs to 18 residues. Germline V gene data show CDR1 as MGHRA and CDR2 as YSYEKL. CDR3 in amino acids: CASSQDPPFSGRDNEQFF. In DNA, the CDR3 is TGCGCCAGCAGCCAAGATCCCCCCTTTAGCGGGAGAGACAATGAGCAGTTCTTC.

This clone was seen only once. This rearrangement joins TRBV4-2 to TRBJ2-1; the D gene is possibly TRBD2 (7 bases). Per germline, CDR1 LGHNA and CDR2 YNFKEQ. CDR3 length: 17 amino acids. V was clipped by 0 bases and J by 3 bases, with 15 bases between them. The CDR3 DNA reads TGTGCCAGCAGCCAAGATAGGGGGGAGGGCATCTACAATGAGCAGTTCTTC. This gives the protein CASSQDRGEGIYNEQFF.

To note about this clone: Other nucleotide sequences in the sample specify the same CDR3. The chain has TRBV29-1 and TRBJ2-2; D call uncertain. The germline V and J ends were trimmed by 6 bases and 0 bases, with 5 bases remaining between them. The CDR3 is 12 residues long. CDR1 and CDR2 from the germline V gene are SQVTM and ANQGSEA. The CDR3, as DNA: TGCAGCGTGTTCGCGAACACCGGGGAGCTGTTTTTT. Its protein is CSVFANTGELFF.

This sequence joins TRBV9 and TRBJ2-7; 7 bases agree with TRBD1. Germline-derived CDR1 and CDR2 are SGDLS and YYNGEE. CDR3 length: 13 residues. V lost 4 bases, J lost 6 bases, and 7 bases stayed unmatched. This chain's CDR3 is CASSSKNRGEQYF. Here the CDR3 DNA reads TGTGCCAGCAGCTCAAAGAACAGGGGCGAGCAGTACTTC.